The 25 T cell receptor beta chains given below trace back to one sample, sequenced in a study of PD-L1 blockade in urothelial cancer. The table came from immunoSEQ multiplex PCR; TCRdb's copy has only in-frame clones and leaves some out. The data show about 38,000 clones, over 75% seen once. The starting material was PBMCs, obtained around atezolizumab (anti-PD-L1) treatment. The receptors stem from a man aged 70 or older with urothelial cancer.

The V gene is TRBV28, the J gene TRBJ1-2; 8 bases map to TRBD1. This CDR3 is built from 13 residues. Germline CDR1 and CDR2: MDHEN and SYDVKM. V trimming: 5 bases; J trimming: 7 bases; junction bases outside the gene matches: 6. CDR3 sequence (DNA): TGTGCCAGCAGTCTTGGACAGGGTCTTGGCTACACCTTC. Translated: CASSLGQGLGYTF.

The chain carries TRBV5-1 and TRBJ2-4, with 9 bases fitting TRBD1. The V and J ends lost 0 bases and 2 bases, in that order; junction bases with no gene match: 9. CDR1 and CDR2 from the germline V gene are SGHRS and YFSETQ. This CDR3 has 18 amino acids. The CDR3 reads CASSLAERDRVTKNIQYF. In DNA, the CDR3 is TGCGCCAGCAGCTTGGCCGAACGGGACAGGGTGACCAAAAACATTCAGTACTTC.

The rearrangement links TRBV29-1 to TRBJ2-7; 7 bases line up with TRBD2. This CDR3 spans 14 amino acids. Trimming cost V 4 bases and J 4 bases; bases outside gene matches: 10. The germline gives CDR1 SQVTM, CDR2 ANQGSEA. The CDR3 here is CSVGEAGILYEQYF. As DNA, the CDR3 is TGCAGCGTTGGAGAAGCGGGAATCCTTTACGAGCAGTACTTC.

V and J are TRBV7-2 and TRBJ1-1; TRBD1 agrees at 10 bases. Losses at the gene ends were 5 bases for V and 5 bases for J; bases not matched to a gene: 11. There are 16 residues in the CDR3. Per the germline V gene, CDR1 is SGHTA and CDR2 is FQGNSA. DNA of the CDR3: TGTGCCAGCAGCAAAGGGACAGGGGTAGGGGGGACTGAAGCTTTCTTT. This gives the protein CASSKGTGVGGTEAFF.

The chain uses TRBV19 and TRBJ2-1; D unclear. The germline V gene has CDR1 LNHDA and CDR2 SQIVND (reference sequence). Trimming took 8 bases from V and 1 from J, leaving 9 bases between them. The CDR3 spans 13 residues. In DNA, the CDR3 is TGTGCCAGTCGTACGCGGTCCTACAATGAGCAGTTCTTC. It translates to CASRTRSYNEQFF.

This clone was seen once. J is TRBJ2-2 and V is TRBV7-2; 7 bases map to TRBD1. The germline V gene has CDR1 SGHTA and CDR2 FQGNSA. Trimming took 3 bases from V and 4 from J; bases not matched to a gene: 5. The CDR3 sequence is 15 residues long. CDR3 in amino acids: CASSLTGLPTGELFF. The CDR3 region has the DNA TGTGCCAGCAGCTTGACAGGGCTGCCCACCGGGGAGCTGTTTTTT.

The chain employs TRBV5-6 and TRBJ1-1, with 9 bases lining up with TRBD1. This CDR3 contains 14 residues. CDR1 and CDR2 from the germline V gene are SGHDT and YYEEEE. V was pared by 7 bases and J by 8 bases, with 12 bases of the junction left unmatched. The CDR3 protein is CASVSWAGTGEAFF. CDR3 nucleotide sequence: TGTGCCAGCGTGTCATGGGCCGGGACAGGGGAAGCTTTCTTT.

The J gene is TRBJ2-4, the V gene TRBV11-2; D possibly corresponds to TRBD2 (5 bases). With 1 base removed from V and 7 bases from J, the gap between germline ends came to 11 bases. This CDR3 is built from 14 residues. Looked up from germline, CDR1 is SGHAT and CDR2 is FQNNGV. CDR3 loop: CASSLAQRRNIQYF. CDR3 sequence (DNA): TGTGCCAGCAGCTTAGCCCAGCGGAGGAACATTCAGTACTTC.

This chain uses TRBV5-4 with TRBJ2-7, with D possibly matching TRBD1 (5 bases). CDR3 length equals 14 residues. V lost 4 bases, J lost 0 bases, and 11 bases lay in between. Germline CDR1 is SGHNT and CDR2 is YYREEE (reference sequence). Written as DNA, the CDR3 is TGTGCCAGCAGCCGGCGACAGAGCTCCTACGAGCAGTACTTC. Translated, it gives CASSRRQSSYEQYF.

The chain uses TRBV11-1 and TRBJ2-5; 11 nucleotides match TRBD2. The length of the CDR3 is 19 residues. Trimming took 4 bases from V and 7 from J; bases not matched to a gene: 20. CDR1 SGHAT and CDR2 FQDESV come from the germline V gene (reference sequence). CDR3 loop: CASSSIAGGPLRRKGTQYF. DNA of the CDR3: TGTGCCAGCAGCTCGATAGCGGGAGGGCCGTTGCGCCGTAAGGGGACCCAGTACTTC.

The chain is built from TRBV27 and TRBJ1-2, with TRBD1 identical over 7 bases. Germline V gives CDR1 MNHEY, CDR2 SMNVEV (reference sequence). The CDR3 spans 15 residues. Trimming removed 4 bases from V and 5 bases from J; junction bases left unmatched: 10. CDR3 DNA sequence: TGTGCCAGCAGTTCCCGACAGGGCACCCTTTATGGCTACACCTTC. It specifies CASSSRQGTLYGYTF.

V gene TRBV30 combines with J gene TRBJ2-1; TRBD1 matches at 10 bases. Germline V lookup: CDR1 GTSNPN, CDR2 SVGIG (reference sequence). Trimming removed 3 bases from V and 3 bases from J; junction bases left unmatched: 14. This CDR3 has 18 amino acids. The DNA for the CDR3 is TGTGCCTGGAGGGGCCCGGGACAGGGGTCTGAAGTCTACAATGAGCAGTTCTTC. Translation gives CAWRGPGQGSEVYNEQFF.

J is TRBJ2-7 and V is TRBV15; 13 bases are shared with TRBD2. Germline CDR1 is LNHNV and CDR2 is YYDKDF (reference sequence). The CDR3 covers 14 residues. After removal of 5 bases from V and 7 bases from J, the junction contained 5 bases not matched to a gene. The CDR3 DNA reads TGTGCCACCAGCCCCCAGGGACTAGCGGGGGAGCAGTACTTC. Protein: CATSPQGLAGEQYF.

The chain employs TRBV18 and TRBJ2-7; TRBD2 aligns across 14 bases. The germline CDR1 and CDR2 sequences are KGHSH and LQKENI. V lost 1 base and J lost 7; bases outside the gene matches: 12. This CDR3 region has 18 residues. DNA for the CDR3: TGTGCCAGCTCACCACTTTCCCGACTAGCGGGAGGGCCGGGAGAGCAGTACTTC. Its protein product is CASSPLSRLAGGPGEQYF.

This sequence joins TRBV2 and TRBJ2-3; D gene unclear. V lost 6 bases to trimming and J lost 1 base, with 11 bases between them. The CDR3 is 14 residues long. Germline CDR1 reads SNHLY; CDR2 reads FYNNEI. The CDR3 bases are TGTGCCAGCAGGACTTTTATACGCACAGATACGCAGTATTTT. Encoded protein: CASRTFIRTDTQYF.

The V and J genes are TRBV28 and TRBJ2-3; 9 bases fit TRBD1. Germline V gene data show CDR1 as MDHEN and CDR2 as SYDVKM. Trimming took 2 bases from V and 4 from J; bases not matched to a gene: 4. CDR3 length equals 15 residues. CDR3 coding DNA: TGTGCCAGCAGTTTAACGGGACAGGGCGCAGATACGCAGTATTTT. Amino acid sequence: CASSLTGQGADTQYF.

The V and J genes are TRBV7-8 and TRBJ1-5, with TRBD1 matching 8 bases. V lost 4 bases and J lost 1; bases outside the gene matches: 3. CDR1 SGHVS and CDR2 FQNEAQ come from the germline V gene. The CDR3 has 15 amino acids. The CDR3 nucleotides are TGTGCCAGCAGCTCCAACAGGGGGAGCAATCAGCCCCAGCATTTT. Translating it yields CASSSNRGSNQPQHF.

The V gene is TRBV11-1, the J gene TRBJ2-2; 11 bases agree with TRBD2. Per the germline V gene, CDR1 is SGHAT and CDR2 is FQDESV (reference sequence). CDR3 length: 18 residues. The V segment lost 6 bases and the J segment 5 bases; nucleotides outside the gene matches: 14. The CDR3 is CASSRSLTSGAGTGELFF. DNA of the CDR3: TGTGCCAGCAGTCGAAGCCTGACTAGCGGGGCCGGGACCGGGGAGCTGTTTTTT.

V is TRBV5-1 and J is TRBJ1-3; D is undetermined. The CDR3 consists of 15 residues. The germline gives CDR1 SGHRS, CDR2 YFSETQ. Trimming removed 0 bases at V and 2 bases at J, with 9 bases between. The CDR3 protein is CASSLDPGTGNTIYF. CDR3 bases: TGCGCCAGCAGCTTGGATCCGGGTACTGGAAACACCATATATTTT. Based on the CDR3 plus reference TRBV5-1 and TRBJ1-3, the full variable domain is KAGVTQTPRYLIKTRGQQVTLSCSPISGHRSVSWYQQTPGQGLQFLFEYFSETQRNKGNFPGRFSGRQFSNSRSEMNVSTLELGDSALYLCASSLDPGTGNTIYFGEGSWLTVV.

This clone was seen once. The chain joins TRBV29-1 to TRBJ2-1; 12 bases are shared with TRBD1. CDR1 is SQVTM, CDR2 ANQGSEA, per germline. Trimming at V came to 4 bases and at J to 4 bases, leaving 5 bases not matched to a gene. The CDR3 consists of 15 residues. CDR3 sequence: CSVVGTGGLYNEQFF. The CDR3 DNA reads TGCAGCGTTGTCGGGACAGGGGGCCTATACAATGAGCAGTTCTTC.

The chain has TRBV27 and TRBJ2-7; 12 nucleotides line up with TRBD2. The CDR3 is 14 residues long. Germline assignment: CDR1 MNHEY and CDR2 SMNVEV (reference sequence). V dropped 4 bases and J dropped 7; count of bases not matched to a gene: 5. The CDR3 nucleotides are TGTGCCAGCAGTTCTAGCGGGAGGGCCGGGGAGCAGTACTTC. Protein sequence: CASSSSGRAGEQYF.

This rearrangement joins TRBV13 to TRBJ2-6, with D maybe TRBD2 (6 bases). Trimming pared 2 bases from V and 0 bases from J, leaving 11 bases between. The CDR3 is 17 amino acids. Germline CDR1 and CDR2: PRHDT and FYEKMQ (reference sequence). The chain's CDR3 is CASSLWGRSSGANVLTF. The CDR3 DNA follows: TGTGCCAGCAGCTTATGGGGGAGGAGCTCTGGGGCCAACGTCCTGACTTTC.

For the CDR3, the DNA is TGTGCCAGCAGCCCATTAGCGGGAGGGCCGATTGAGCAGTTCTTC. Translating it yields CASSPLAGGPIEQFF. The rearrangement uses TRBV12-1 and TRBJ2-1; TRBD2 is the table's D call, not checked against the DNA. TRBV12-1 is listed as a pseudogene. The CDR3 runs 15 residues.

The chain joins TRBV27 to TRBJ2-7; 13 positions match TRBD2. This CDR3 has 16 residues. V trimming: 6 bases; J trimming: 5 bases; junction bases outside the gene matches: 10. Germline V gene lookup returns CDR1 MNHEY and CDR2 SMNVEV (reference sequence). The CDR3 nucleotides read TGTGCCAGCAGAGCCTCGCCTGGGACTAGCGGGAACGAGCAGTACTTC. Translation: CASRASPGTSGNEQYF.

CDR3 residues: CASSRTGHTDTQYF. Written as DNA, the CDR3 is TGTGCCAGCAGCCGGACAGGGCACACAGATACGCAGTATTTT. V and J are TRBV7-6 and TRBJ2-3, with 8 bases lining up with TRBD1. This CDR3 is 14 amino acids long. Germline V lookup: CDR1 SGHVS, CDR2 FNYEAQ. V lost 5 bases to trimming and J lost 2 bases; unmatched junction nucleotides: 3.